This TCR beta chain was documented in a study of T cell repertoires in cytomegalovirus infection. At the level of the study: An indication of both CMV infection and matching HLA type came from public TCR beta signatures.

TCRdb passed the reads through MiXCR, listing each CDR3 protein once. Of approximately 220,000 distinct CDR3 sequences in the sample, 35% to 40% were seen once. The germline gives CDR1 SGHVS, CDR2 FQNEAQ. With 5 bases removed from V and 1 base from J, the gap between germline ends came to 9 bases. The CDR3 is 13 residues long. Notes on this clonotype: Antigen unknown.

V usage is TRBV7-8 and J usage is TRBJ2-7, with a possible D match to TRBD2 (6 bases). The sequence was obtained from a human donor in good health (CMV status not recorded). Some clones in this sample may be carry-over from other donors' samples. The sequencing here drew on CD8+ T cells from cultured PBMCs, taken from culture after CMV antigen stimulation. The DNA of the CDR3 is TGTGCCAGCAGCGAGGGACTTTCCTACGAGCAGTACTTC. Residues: CASSEGLSYEQYF.